This T cell receptor (beta chain) was captured in a study of beta chain features in type 1 diabetes. As for the study in general: Across every sample, approximately 110,000,000 sorted cells were examined in total. Points from the study as a whole: Type 1 diabetes patients had moderately but significantly shorter TCRB CDR3s in all four CD4+ subsets.

As to this clone: The antigen remains unidentified.

Expressed TCRB transcripts were sequenced because the entire RNA isolate underwent reverse transcription. Naive, central memory and regulatory T cell samples averaged roughly 3.6 million immunoSEQ reads each. Repertoires were generated with immunoSEQ multiplex PCR, while TCRdb's copy carries only in-frame clones and drops some. This sample carries 310,000 or so clones, over 7% of them seen once, and the ten largest clones take roughly 0.99%. The CDR3 is 17 residues long. Germline CDR1 and CDR2: SGHVS and FNYEAQ. V lost 1 base, J lost 2 bases, and 15 bases lay in between. Sorting based on CD45RO/CCR7/CD25/CD127/CD95/CD27 separated CD4+ naive, central memory, regulatory and stem cell-like memory cells.

The sample taken for sequencing was central memory CD4+ T cells from blood. J is TRBJ1-5 and V is TRBV7-6, with D perhaps matching TRBD1 (5 bases). The clonotype originates from a young man with type 1 diabetes. The CDR3 sequence is CASSLEYGSRGNQPQHF. CDR3 sequence (DNA): TGTGCCAGCAGCTTAGAATACGGGTCCAGGGGCAATCAGCCCCAGCATTTT.